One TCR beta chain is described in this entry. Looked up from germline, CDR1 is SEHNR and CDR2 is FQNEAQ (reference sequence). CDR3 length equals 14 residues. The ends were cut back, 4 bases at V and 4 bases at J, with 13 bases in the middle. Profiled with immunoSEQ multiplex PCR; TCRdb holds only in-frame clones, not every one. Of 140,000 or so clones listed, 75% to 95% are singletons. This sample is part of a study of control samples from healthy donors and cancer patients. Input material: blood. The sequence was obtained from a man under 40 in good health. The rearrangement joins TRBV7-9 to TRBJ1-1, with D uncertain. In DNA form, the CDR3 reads TGTGCCAGCAGCTCGTCGGCAGCAGGCACTGAAGCTTTCTTT. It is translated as CASSSSAAGTEAFF.